One T cell receptor (beta chain) is described in this entry. The record originates from a study of cytomegalovirus exposure and HLA in healthy donors. V was trimmed by 4 bases and J by 6 bases, leaving 10 bases between them. CDR1 is LGHNT, CDR2 FRNRAP, per germline. This CDR3 spans 12 amino acids. The data were produced by immunoSEQ multiplex PCR, yet TCRdb's version contains in-frame clones alone and is incomplete. This sample has more than 95,000 clones, with about 82% found just once. The sequence came from a man in his late teens or twenties in good health and CMV-seronegative. The sequenced sample was PBMCs. The J gene is TRBJ2-7, the V gene TRBV12-5; tentative D call: TRBD1 (5 bases). CDR3 coding DNA: TGTGCTAGTGGTTCTCAGGGTCGCGAGCAGTACTTC. Translated, it gives CASGSQGREQYF.